These 23 T cell receptor beta chains were sequenced from one sample in a study of immune characterization of retroperitoneal liposarcoma. TCRdb called the PCR reads again in MiXCR, with one record for every CDR3 protein. The sample consists of around 10,000 distinct CDR3 sequences, 27% of them appearing once. The specimen sequenced was tumor tissue. The receptor source for this set is a female donor with retroperitoneal liposarcoma.

By share, this clonotype ranks as medium-sized (0.01 to 0.1%). The V gene is TRBV6-6, the J gene TRBJ2-1; 10 bases align to TRBD2. The CDR3 contains 15 residues. V was pared by 0 bases and J by 8 bases, with 4 bases of the junction left unmatched. Germline V lookup: CDR1 MNHNY, CDR2 SVGAGI (reference sequence). Here the CDR3 DNA reads TGTGCCAGCAGTTACTCCAGCGGGGGGGCCCATGAGCAGTTCTTC. It specifies CASSYSSGGAHEQFF.

At least ten counts were recorded for this clonotype. CDR3 in amino acids: CASSFNNEQYF. For the CDR3, the DNA is TGTGCCAGCAGTTTCAACAATGAGCAGTACTTC. The chain employs TRBV6-1 and TRBJ2-1; no definite D call. The end of the DNA is better explained by TRBJ2-7, so the J call may be wrong. The CDR3 has 11 residues. Per the germline V gene, CDR1 is MNHNS and CDR2 is SASEGT.

As concerns this clonotype: A much more abundant neighbour one base away suggests this may be a read error. The rearrangement uses TRBV6-1 and TRBJ2-3; TRBD1 might be the D (6 bases). Germline CDR1 and CDR2: MNHNS and SASEGT. The CDR3 length is 13 residues. CDR3: CASTHRDKETQLF. As DNA, the CDR3 is TGTGCCAGCACTCACCGGGACAAAGAGACCCAGTTATTC.

This clonotype is large within its sample. The rearrangement uses TRBV6-1 and TRBJ2-1; TRBD2 matches 10 bases. Germline V gives CDR1 MNHNS, CDR2 SASEGT. CDR3 length equals 14 residues. Trimming at V came to 6 bases and at J to 7 bases, leaving 6 bases not matched to a gene. CDR3 sequence reads: CASSPPGLANEQFF. CDR3 nucleotides: TGTGCCAGCAGCCCACCGGGACTAGCGAATGAGCAGTTCTTC.

This clonotype is labeled as medium-sized. The chain uses TRBV6-1 and TRBJ2-1; D gene uncertain. Germline-derived CDR1 and CDR2 are MNHNS and SASEGT. This CDR3 has 17 residues. Trimming left V 0 bases short and J 8 bases short, with 20 bases between. DNA of the CDR3: TGTGCCAGCAGTGAAGCCGGTAGCAGAGACCTGGGCGATGAGCAGTTCTTC. It specifies CASSEAGSRDLGDEQFF.

This clonotype is labeled as large. The rearrangement uses TRBV6-1 and TRBJ2-1; D not certain. This CDR3 is 11 amino acids long. The V gene's germline CDR1 is MNHNS and CDR2 SASEGT. Between the trimmed V and J ends, which lost 0 bases and 10 bases, there was a span of 4 bases. The CDR3 reads CASSEAGEQFF. As DNA, the CDR3 is TGTGCCAGCAGTGAAGCAGGGGAGCAGTTCTTC.

This clonotype was detected ten times or more. The V and J genes are TRBV6-1 and TRBJ2-1; D not certain. The J call may be mistaken, given a closer DNA end match to TRBJ2-7. In germline, CDR1 is MNHNS, CDR2 SASEGT. The CDR3 totals 13 residues. The CDR3 loop is CASSFSTYNEQYF. The CDR3 nucleotides read TGTGCCAGCAGTTTCTCAACCTACAATGAGCAGTACTTC.

The V gene is TRBV6-6, the J gene TRBJ2-7; 8 bases fit TRBD2. CDR1 and CDR2 from the germline V gene are MNHNY and SVGAGI (reference sequence). CDR3 length equals 16 residues. V trimming: 5 bases; J trimming: 3 bases; junction bases outside the gene matches: 12. The CDR3, as DNA: TGTGCCAGCAGTCGGCCCTATGAGCGGGGGAACTACGAGCAGTACTTC. Translated: CASSRPYERGNYEQYF.

This clonotype is categorized as medium-sized. The chain has TRBV6-6 and TRBJ2-1, with a weak D call TRBD2 (5 bases). TRBJ2-7 matches the DNA end more closely, so the J call is doubtful. There are 15 residues in the CDR3. Germline V gives CDR1 MNHNY, CDR2 SVGAGI (reference sequence). CDR3 in DNA: TGTGCCAGCAGTTACGAAGGGAGAGGGTACAATGAGCAGTACTTC. Protein product: CASSYEGRGYNEQYF.

The chain joins TRBV14 to TRBJ1-2; a weak D match, TRBD1 (6 bases). CDR1 and CDR2 (germline): SGHDN, FVKESK. V was trimmed by 5 bases and J by 4 bases, leaving 11 bases between them. The CDR3 sequence is 13 residues long. In DNA, the CDR3 is TGTGCCAGCAGCTTGGGACAATTCTATGGCTACACCTTC. It specifies CASSLGQFYGYTF.

This clonotype was seen a few times. V gene TRBV7-9 combines with J gene TRBJ2-1; 8 bases map to TRBD1. CDR3 length equals 15 residues. Germline values: CDR1 SEHNR, CDR2 FQNEAQ (reference sequence). The V segment lost 2 bases and the J segment 8 bases; nucleotides outside the gene matches: 8. CDR3 in DNA: TGTGCCAGCAGCTTATACCAGGGGGCAAGGGATGAGCAGTTCTTC. Translated, it gives CASSLYQGARDEQFF.

Judged by abundance, this clonotype is medium-sized (0.01 to 0.1%). The rearrangement joins TRBV6-4 to TRBJ2-2, with D perhaps given as TRBD1 or TRBD2 (6 bases each). Trimming removed 6 bases from V and 2 bases from J, with 10 bases in between. Germline lookup yields CDR1 MRHNA and CDR2 SNTAGT. This CDR3 contains 14 residues. As DNA, the CDR3 is TGTGCCAGCAGCACAGGGACTAACACCGGGGAGCTGTTTTTT. Translation: CASSTGTNTGELFF.

V is TRBV3-1 and J is TRBJ2-1; D uncertain. The V and J ends lost 3 bases and 13 bases respectively, with 13 bases between them. In germline, CDR1 is LGHDT, CDR2 YNNKEL (reference sequence). The CDR3 is made up of 12 amino acids. CDR3 sequence reads: CASSHLQETQFF. The CDR3 nucleotides read TGTGCCAGCAGCCACTTACAAGAGACCCAGTTCTTC.

The chain employs TRBV7-3 and TRBJ2-1, with D unresolved. The end of the DNA is better explained by TRBJ2-7, so the J call may be wrong. The germline V gene encodes CDR1 SGHTA and CDR2 FQGTGA. This CDR3 contains 11 residues. The CDR3 nucleotides read TGTGCCAGCAGCTCCGGGCCAGAGCAGTACTTC. Translated: CASSSGPEQYF.

This clonotype was counted ten times or more. The genes are TRBV6-1 and TRBJ2-7; D remains unclear. The germline V gene encodes CDR1 MNHNS and CDR2 SASEGT. CDR3 length: 11 amino acids. V was pared by 6 bases and J by 6 bases, with 9 bases between. The CDR3 DNA is TGTGCCAGCAGCGAGGCGACCGAGCAGTACTTC. This encodes CASSEATEQYF.

The CDR3 DNA reads TGTGCCAGCAGGCGGGACACGAGCGTTAACTATGGCTACACCTTC. This translates into CASRRDTSVNYGYTF. V usage is TRBV6-1 and J usage is TRBJ1-2, with a tentative D call TRBD1 (6 bases). Trimming took off 6 bases at V and 1 base at J, with 15 bases between the two ends. The V gene's germline CDR1 is MNHNS and CDR2 SASEGT. This CDR3 has 15 residues.

This clonotype ranks as medium-sized. The gene calls are TRBV12-3 or TRBV12-4 and TRBJ1-1; 7 bases map to TRBD1. The trim removed 7 bases at V and 1 base at J, leaving 6 bases unmatched. The CDR3 is 14 amino acids. CDR3 residues: CASTPGQTNTEAFF. CDR3 bases: TGTGCCAGCACTCCGGGACAGACGAACACTGAAGCTTTCTTT.

Within the sample, this clonotype is medium-sized. The rearrangement links TRBV27 to TRBJ2-1; D call uncertain. The CDR3 consists of 14 residues. The germline gives CDR1 MNHEY, CDR2 SMNVEV (reference sequence). V was shortened by 7 bases and J by 2 bases, with 12 bases between the two germline ends. CDR3 region: CASTTRTPYNEQFF. DNA for the CDR3: TGTGCCAGCACCACCCGTACCCCCTACAATGAGCAGTTCTTC.

The sample holds a few counts of this clonotype. This chain joins TRBV12-3 or TRBV12-4 and TRBJ2-1; TRBD2 agrees at 11 bases. This CDR3 comprises 18 residues. The J segment lost 10 bases and the V segment lost 5 bases, leaving 19 bases of the junction unmatched. The CDR3 DNA reads TGTGCCAGCAGTGAGACACAAAAACTAGCGGGGGTCCCCTACGAGCAGTTCTTC. Its translation is CASSETQKLAGVPYEQFF.

This clonotype counts as medium-sized (0.01 to 0.1%). This chain uses TRBV25-1 with TRBJ2-5; either TRBD1 or TRBD2 may fit D (6 bases each). The CDR3 runs to 15 residues. Germline CDR1 and CDR2: MGHDK and SYGVNS. Trimming took 3 bases from V and 4 from J, leaving 15 bases between them. The DNA of the CDR3 is TGTGCCAGCAGTGATCCTAGGGGGGCCGGAGAGACCCAGTACTTC. It is translated as CASSDPRGAGETQYF.

In its sample, this clonotype ranks as medium-sized. The chain has TRBV6-1 and TRBJ1-1; D is unclear. V was shortened by 2 bases and J by 11 bases, with 6 bases between the two germline ends. The CDR3 runs to 10 residues. Germline assignment: CDR1 MNHNS and CDR2 SASEGT. CDR3 bases: TGTGCCAGCAGTGAATGGGTTGCTTTCTTT. Translating gives CASSEWVAFF.

By sample fraction, this clonotype is medium-sized. The genes are TRBV7-2 and TRBJ2-3; no clear D gene. The V end was cut by 5 bases, the J end by 5 bases, with 11 bases between. Germline V gene lookup returns CDR1 SGHTA and CDR2 FQGNSA. This CDR3 is 13 amino acids long. CDR3 nucleotides: TGTGCCAGCAGCCCCATGGTGGGAGATACGCAGTATTTT. It encodes CASSPMVGDTQYF. Full variable domain (remainder filled in from reference TRBV7-2 and TRBJ2-3): GAGVSQSPSNKVTEKGKDVELRCDPISGHTALYWYRQSLGQGLEFLIYFQGNSAPDKSGLPSDRFSAERTGGSVSTLTIQRTQQEDSAVYLCASSPMVGDTQYFGPGTRLTVL.

This clonotype was recorded a few times. V is TRBV6-1 and J is TRBJ2-1; 7 bases fit TRBD1. Looked up from germline, CDR1 is MNHNS and CDR2 is SASEGT. V lost 6 bases, J lost 13 bases, and 21 bases stayed unmatched. The CDR3 totals 16 residues. The CDR3, as DNA: TGTGCCAGCAGAAGGGTAGGACAGGCGGGTAAAGAGACCCAGTTCTTC. Residues: CASRRVGQAGKETQFF.